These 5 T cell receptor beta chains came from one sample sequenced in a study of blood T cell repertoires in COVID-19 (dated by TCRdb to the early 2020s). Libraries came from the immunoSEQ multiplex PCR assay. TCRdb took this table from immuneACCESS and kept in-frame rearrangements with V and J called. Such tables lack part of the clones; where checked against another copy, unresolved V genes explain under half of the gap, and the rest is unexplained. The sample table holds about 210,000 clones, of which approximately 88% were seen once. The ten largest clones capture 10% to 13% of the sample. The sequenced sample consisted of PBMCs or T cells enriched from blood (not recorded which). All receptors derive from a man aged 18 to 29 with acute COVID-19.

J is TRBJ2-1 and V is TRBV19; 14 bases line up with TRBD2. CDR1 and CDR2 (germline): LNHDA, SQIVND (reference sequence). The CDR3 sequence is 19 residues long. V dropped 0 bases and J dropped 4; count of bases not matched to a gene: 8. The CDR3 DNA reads TGTGCCAGTAGTATAGATTCCGGGACTAGCGGGAGTATGTACAATGAGCAGTTCTTC. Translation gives CASSIDSGTSGSMYNEQFF.

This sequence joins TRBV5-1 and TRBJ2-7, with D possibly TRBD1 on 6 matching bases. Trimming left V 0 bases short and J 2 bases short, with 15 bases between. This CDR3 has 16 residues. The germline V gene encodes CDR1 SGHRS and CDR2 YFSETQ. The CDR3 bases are TGCGCCAGCAGCTTGGCAGGGGATCGGGGACCCTACGAGCAGTACTTC. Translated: CASSLAGDRGPYEQYF.

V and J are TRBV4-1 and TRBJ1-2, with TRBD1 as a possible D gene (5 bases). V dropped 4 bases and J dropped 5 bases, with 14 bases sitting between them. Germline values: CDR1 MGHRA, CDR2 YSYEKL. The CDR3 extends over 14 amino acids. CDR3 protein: CASSPDRGLYGYTF. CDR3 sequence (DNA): TGCGCCAGCAGCCCAGACCGGGGACTATATGGCTACACCTTC.

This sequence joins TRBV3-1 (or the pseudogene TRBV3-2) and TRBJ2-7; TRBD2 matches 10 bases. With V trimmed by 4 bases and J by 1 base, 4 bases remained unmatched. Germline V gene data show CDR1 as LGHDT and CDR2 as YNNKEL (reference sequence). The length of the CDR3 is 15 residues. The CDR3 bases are TGTGCCAGCAGCCCGCTTAGCGGGGGGTCCTACGAGCAGTACTTC. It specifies CASSPLSGGSYEQYF.

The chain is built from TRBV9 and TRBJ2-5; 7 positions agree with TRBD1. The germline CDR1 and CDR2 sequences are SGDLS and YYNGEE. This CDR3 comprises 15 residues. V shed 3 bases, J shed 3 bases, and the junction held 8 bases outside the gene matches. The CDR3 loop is CASSGIQGGEETQYF. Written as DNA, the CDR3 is TGTGCCAGCAGCGGGATTCAAGGGGGCGAAGAGACCCAGTACTTC.